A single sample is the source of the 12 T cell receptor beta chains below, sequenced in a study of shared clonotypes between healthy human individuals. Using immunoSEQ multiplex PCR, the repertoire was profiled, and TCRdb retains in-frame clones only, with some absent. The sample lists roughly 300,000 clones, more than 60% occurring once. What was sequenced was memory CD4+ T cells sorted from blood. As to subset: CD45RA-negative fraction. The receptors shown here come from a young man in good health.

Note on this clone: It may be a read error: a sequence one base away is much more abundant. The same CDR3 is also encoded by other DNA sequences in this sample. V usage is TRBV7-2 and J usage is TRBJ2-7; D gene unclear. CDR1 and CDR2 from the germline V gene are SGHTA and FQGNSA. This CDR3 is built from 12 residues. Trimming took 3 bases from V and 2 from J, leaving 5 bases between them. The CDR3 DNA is TGTGCCAGCAGCTTGCGGCCCTACGAGCAGTACTTC. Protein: CASSLRPYEQYF.

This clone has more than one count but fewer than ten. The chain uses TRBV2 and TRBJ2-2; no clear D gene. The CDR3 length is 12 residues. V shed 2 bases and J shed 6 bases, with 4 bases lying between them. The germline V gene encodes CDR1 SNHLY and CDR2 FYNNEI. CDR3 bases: TGTGCCAGCAGTGAATGGGCCGGGGAGCTGTTTTTT. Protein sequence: CASSEWAGELFF.

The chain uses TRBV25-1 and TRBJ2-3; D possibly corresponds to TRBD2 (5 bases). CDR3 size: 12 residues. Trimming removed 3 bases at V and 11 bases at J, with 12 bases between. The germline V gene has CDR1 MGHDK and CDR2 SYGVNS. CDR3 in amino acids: CASSDDPEGQYF. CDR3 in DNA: TGTGCCAGCAGTGACGATCCAGAGGGGCAGTATTTT.

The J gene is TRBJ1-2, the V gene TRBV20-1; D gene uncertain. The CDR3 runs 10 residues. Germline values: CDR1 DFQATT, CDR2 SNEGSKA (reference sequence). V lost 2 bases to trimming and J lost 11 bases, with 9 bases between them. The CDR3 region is CSARFGLYTF. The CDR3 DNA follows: TGCAGTGCTAGATTCGGCCTTTACACCTTC.

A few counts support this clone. The CDR3 reads CASSLYGPSNEQFF. The CDR3 DNA reads TGTGCCAGCAGCCTATACGGGCCGTCCAATGAGCAGTTCTTC. The chain employs TRBV14 and TRBJ2-1; D uncertain. The CDR3 is made up of 14 amino acids. Germline CDR1 SGHDN, CDR2 FVKESK. The ends were cut back, 4 bases at V and 6 bases at J, with 13 bases in the middle.

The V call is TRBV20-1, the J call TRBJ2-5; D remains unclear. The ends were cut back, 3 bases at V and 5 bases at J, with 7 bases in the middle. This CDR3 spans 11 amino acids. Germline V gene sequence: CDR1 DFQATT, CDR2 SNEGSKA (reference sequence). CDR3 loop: CSASDGETQYF. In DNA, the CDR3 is TGCAGTGCTAGTGATGGCGAGACCCAGTACTTC.

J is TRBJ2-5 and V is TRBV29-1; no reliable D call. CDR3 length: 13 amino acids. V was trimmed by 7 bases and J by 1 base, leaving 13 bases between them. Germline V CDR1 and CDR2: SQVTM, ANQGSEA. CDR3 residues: CSEAHMLQETQYF. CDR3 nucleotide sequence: TGCAGCGAGGCGCACATGCTCCAAGAGACCCAGTACTTC.

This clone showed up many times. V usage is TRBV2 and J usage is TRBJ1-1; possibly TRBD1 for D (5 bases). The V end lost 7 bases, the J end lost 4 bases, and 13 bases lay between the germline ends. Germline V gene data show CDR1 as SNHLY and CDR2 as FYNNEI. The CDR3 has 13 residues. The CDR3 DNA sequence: TGTGCCAGCACCTTAGGGGCGGGCACTGAAGCTTTCTTT. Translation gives CASTLGAGTEAFF.

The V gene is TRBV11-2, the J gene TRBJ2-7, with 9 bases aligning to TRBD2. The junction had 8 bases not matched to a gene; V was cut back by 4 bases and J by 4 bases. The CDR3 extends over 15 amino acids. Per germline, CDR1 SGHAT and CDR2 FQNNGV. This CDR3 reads CASSSVAGAGYEQYF. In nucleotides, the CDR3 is TGTGCCAGCAGCTCCGTAGCGGGGGCCGGGTACGAGCAGTACTTC. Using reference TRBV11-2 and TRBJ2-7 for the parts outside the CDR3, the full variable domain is EAGVAQSPRYKIIEKRQSVAFWCNPISGHATLYWYQQILGQGPKLLIQFQNNGVVDDSQLPKDRFSAERLKGVDSTLKIQPAKLEDSAVYLCASSSVAGAGYEQYFGPGTRLTVT.

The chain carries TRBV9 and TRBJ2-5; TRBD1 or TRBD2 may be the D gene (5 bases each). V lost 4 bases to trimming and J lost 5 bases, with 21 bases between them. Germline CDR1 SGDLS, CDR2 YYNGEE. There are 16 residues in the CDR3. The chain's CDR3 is CASSQSGTPVVETQYF. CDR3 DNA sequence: TGTGCCAGCAGCCAGTCGGGGACGCCGGTCGTGGAGACCCAGTACTTC.

The CDR3 region is CASSTQGIITF. The CDR3 DNA reads TGTGCCAGCAGTACACAGGGTATAATAACCTTC. This chain connects TRBV28 to TRBJ1-2, with a tentative D call TRBD1 (6 bases). Germline V gives CDR1 MDHEN, CDR2 SYDVKM. CDR3 length: 11 amino acids. Trimming removed 5 bases at V and 14 bases at J, with 15 bases between.

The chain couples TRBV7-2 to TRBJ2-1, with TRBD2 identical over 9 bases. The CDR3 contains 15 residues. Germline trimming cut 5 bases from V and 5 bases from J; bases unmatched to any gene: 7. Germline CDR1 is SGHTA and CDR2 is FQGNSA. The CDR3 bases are TGTGCCAGCAGCCTTAGCGGGAGCGCCCACAATGAGCAGTTCTTC. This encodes CASSLSGSAHNEQFF.